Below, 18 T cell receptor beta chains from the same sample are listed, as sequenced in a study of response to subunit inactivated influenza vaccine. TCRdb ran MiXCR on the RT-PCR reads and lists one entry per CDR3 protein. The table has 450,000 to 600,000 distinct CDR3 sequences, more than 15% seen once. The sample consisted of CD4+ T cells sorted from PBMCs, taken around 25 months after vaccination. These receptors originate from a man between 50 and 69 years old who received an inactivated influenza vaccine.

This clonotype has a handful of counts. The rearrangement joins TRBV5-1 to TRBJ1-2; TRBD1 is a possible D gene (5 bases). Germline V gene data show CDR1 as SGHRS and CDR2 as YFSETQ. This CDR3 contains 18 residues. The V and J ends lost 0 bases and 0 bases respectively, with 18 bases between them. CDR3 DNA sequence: TGCGCCAGCAGCTTGGCCCGGGCAGGGCTAGGATCTAACTATGGCTACACCTTC. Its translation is CASSLARAGLGSNYGYTF.

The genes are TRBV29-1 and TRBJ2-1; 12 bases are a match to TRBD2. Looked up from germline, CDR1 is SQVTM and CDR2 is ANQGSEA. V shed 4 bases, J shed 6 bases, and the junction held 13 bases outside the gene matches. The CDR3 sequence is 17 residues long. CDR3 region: CSVVGSLAGGPRNEQFF. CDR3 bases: TGCAGCGTTGTAGGGTCCCTAGCGGGAGGGCCCCGCAATGAGCAGTTCTTC.

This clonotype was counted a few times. CDR3 loop: CASRGGGVRTGELFF. Written as DNA, the CDR3 is TGTGCCAGCAGAGGGGGGGGTGTTAGGACCGGGGAGCTGTTTTTT. The V gene is TRBV12-3 or TRBV12-4, the J gene TRBJ2-2; maybe TRBD2 (7 bases). This CDR3 is 15 amino acids long. V lost 6 bases and J lost 5, with 16 bases in between.

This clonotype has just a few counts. The CDR3 protein is CASSTRLAGGLTDTQYF. The CDR3 DNA sequence: TGTGCCAGCAGTACAAGACTAGCGGGGGGCCTCACAGATACGCAGTATTTT. The chain combines TRBV12-3 or TRBV12-4 with TRBJ2-3, with 13 bases matching TRBD2. V lost 5 bases, J lost 2 bases, and 7 bases stayed unmatched. The CDR3 length is 17 residues.

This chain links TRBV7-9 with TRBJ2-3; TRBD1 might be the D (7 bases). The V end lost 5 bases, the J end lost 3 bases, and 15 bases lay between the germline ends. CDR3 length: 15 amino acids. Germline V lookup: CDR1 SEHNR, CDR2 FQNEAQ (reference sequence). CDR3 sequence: CASSPKTGRTDTQYF. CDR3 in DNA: TGTGCCAGCAGCCCAAAGACAGGGAGGACAGATACGCAGTATTTT.

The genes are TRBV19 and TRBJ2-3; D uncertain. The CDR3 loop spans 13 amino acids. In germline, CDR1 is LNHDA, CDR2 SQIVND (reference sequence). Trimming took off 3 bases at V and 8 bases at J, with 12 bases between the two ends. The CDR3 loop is CASSMDVSGTQYF. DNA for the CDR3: TGTGCCAGTAGTATGGACGTGTCGGGTACGCAGTATTTT.

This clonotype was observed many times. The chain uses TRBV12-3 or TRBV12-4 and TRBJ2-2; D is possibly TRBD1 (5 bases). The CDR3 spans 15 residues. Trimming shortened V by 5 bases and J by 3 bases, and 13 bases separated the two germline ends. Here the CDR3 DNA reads TGTGCCAGCAGTCTACAGGCAGGGCACACCGGGGAGCTGTTTTTT. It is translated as CASSLQAGHTGELFF.

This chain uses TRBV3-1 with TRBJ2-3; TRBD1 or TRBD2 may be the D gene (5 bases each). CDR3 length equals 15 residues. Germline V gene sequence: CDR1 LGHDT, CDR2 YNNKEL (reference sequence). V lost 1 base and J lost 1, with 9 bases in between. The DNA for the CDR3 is TGTGCCAGCAGCCAAGCGGGGCTAGGCACAGATACGCAGTATTTT. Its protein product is CASSQAGLGTDTQYF.

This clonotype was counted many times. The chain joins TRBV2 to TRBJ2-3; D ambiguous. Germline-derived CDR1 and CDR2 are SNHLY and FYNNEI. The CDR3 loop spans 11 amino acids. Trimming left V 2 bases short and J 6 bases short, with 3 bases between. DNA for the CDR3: TGTGCCAGCAGTGAAATCGATACGCAGTATTTT. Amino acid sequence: CASSEIDTQYF.

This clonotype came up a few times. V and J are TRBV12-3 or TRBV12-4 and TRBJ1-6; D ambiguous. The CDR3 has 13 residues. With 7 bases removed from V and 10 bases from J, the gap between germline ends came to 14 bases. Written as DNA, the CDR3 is TGTGCCAGCACTAGATCCAAGGAGTCACCCCTCCACTTT. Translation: CASTRSKESPLHF.

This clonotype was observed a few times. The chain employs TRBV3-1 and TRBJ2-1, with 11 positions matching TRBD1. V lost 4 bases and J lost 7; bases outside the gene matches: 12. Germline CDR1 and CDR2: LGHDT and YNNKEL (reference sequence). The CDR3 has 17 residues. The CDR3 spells CASSPPIRTGGTNEQFF. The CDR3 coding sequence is TGTGCCAGCAGCCCCCCTATTAGGACAGGGGGCACGAATGAGCAGTTCTTC.

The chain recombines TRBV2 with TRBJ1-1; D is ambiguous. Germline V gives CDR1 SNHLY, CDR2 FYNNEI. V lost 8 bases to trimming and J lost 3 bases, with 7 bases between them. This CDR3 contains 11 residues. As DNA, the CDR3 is TGTGCCAGCGGTCCGTACACTGAAGCTTTCTTT. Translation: CASGPYTEAFF.

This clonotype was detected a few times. In nucleotides, the CDR3 is TGTGCCAGCAGCTTACGGGGAGGGGGCATTGCTGAAGCTTTCTTT. Translating it yields CASSLRGGGIAEAFF. This chain joins TRBV7-9 and TRBJ1-1; 7 nucleotides agree with TRBD1. J was trimmed by 6 bases and V by 2 bases; bases with no gene match: 9. The CDR3 is made up of 15 amino acids. The germline CDR1 and CDR2 sequences are SEHNR and FQNEAQ (reference sequence).

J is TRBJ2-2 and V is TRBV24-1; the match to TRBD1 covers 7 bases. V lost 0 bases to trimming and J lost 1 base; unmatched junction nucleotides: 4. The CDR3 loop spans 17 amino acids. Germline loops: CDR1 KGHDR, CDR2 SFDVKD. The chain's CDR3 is CATSDLSRGRNTGELFF. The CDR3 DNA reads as TGTGCCACCAGTGATTTGAGCAGGGGGAGGAACACCGGGGAGCTGTTTTTT.

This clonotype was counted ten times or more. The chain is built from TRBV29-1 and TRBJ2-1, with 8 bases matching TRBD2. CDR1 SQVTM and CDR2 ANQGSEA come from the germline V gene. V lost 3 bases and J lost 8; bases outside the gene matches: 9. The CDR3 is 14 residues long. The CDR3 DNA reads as TGCAGCGTTGACCTGACTAGCGTCGTTGATGAGCAGTTCTTC. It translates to CSVDLTSVVDEQFF.

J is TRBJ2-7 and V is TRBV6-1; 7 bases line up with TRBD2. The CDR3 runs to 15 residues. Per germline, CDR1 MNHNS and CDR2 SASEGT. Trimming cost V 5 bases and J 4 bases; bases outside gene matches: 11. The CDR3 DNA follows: TGTGCCAGCAGTCTTGTAGGACCGGGGGGTTACGAGCAGTACTTC. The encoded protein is CASSLVGPGGYEQYF.

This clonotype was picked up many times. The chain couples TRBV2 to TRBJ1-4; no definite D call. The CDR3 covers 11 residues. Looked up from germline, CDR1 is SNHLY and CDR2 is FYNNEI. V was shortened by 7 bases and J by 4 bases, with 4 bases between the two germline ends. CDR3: CASTRNEKLFF. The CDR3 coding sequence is TGTGCCAGCACACGTAATGAAAAACTGTTTTTT.

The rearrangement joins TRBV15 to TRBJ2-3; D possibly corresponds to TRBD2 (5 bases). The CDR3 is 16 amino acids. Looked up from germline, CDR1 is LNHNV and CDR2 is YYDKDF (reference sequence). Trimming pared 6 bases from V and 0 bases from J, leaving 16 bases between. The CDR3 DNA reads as TGTGCCACCAGTCGACGGACTGGTGCTAGCACAGATACGCAGTATTTT. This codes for CATSRRTGASTDTQYF.